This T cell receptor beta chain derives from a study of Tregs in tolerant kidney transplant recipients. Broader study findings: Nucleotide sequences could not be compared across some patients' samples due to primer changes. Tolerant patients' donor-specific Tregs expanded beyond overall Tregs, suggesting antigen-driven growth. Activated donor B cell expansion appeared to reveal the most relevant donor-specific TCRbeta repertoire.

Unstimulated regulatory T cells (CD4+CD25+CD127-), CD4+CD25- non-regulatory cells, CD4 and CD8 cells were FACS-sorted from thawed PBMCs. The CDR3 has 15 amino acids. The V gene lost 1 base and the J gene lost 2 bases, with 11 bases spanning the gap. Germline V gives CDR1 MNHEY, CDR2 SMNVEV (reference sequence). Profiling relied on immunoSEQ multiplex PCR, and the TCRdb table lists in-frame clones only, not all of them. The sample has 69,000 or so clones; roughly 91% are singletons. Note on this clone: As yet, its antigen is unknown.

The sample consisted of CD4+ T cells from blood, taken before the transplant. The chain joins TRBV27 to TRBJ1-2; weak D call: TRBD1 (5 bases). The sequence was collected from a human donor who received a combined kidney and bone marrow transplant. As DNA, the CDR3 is TGTGCCAGCAGTTTATACGCCCAGGGAAACTATGGCTACACCTTC. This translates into CASSLYAQGNYGYTF.